The present T cell receptor beta chain was sequenced within a study of immune aging and cytomegalovirus after organ transplant (dated by TCRdb to the early 2020s). With regard to the full study: Every transplant recipient was given three-drug immunosuppression consisting of prednisone, tacrolimus, and mycophenolate. The study at large found these results: Since the sequencing data did not include a CD57 measurement, a conservative gene-based definition of aging was used in its place. Following viremia, cells with an aged phenotype rose post-transplant no matter the clone size, with the increase showing up earlier in large clones (days 200-264) than in small clones. Large clones contained a bigger proportion of TEMRA cells, and over time the seven largest clones (fewer than 2,000 cells) picked up aged and TEMRA cells and lost TCM cells.

Looking up the germline V gene yields CDR1 SGHAT and CDR2 FQNNGV. The CDR3 holds 13 amino acids from the cysteine to the phenylalanine. Kept here is only the CDR3 DNA, which spans 39 bases and is read in frame from base 1. V was cut back by 0 bases and J by 7 bases, leaving a gap of 9 bases between them. As a fraction of the sample, this clonotype is medium-sized (0.01 to 0.1%). No cognate antigen has been identified for it. No base quality values were provided; no much bigger clone lies one nucleotide off. The library was built by means of single-cell sequencing. Sequencing instrument: Illumina NovaSeq 6000. The BD Rhapsody Targeted mRNA and AbSeq Reagent Kit was used in a microwell format for cell capture and library preparation. Libraries were prepared to cover TCR, sample tags, AbSeq, and targeted mRNA from the Human T-Cell Expression Panel plus custom TOX and TOX2 primers. Libraries were sequenced on an Illumina NovaSeq. The authors' analysis ran thus. The analysis covered 10468 cells in total, of which some 6,900 were CD8 T cells and 4494 were CD8 T cells with an identifiable TCR CDR3. The BD Rhapsody Targeted Analysis Pipeline, including V(D)J processing, was run on the Seven Bridges Genomics platform to process the raw data. SeqGeq 1.6.0 was used for quality control, Sample Tag demultiplexing with Lex-BDSMK, clone identification with VDJ Explorer, and Seurat clustering. Clones making up <1% of CD8 T cells were classified as non-expanded, and clones making up >2.5% of the sample were classified as clonal expansions. The raw public reads went through TCRdb reprocessing: fastp at Q25, MiXCR clone calling, in-frame beta chains kept. One record per CDR3 amino acid sequence lists the most common genes and DNA. The authors' filters were not applied to this entry. The sample profile shows 20,000 to 25,000 distinct CDR3 sequences; around 33% of them were found once. The top ten constitute under 30% of the sample.

The label giving this sample's time point can be read as: five sample-tagged time points from pre-transplant (day -1) to day 368 post-transplant, pooled. PBMC were thawed and then stimulated for 12 hours with a CMV IE-1 overlapping peptide library, with no transport inhibitors added. After being thawed and rested overnight, the cells were stimulated in R10 medium along with CD28/CD49d costimulation. The IE-1 peptide library was made up of 15-amino-acid peptides, each overlapping by 11 amino acids. Each time point was barcoded with BD Single-Cell Multiplexing Kit Sample Tags, pooled, and stained with oligo-conjugated anti-CD45RA plus sorting antibodies. A BD FACSAria III was used to sort CMV-responsive CD8+CD137+ and CD4+CD154+ T cells at 4-way purity. Blood samples were drawn into EDTA vacutainers and processed by Ficoll gradient within 1-24 hours.

The sequenced sample was CMV peptide-activated CD4+ and CD8+ T cells sorted from blood, obtained at five time points, pooled. The cell subset or site label corresponds to: sorted CD8+CD137+ and CD4+CD154+ T cells after about 12 h CMV IE-1 peptide stimulation. This sequence uses TRBV11-2 and TRBJ1-1; no D segment can be confidently identified. This clonotype was sampled from a female donor who had a heart transplant and CMV viremia. The CDR3 reads as follows: CASSLEWAGEAFF. The DNA sequence is given as TGTGCCAGCAGCTTAGAGTGGGCAGGTGAAGCTTTCTTT.